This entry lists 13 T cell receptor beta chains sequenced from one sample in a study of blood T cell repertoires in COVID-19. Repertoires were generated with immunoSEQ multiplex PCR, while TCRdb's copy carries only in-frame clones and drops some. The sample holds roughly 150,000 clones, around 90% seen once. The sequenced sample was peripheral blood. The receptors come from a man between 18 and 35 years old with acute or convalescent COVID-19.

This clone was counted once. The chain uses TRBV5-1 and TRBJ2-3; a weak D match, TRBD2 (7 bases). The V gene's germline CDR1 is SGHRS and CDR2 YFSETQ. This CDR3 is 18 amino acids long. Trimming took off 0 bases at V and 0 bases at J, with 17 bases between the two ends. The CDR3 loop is CASSLAGGGSSSTDTQYF. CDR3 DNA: TGCGCCAGCAGCTTGGCCGGCGGGGGCTCCTCTAGCACAGATACGCAGTATTTT.

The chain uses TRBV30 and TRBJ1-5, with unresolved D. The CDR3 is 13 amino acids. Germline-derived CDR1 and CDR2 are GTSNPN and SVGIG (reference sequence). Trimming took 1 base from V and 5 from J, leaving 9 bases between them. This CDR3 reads CAWSEGRDQPQHF. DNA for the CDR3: TGTGCCTGGAGTGAAGGGAGGGATCAGCCCCAGCATTTT.

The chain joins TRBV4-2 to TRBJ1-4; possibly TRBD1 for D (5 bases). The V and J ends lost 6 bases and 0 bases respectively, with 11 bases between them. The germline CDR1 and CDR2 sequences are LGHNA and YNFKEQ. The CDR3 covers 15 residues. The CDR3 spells CASRDISTTNEKLFF. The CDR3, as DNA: TGTGCCAGCAGGGACATCTCGACAACTAATGAAAAACTGTTTTTT.

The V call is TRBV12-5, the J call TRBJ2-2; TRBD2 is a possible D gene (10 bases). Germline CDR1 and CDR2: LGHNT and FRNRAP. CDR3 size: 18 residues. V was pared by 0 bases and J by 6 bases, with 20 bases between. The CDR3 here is CASGLVLAGQGFPGELFF. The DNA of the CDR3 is TGTGCTAGTGGTTTGGTACTAGCGGGACAGGGCTTCCCCGGGGAGCTGTTTTTT. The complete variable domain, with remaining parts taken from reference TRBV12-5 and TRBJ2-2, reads DARVTQTPRHKVTEMGQEVTMRCQPILGHNTVFWYRQTMMQGLELLAYFRNRAPLDDSGMPKDRFSAEMPDATLATLKIQPSEPRDSAVYFCASGLVLAGQGFPGELFFGEGSRLTVL.

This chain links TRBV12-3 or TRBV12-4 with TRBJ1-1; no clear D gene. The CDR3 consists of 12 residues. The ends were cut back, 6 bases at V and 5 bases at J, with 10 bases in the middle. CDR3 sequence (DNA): TGTGCCAGCAGACGAGGTAGTACTGAAGCTTTCTTT. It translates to CASRRGSTEAFF.

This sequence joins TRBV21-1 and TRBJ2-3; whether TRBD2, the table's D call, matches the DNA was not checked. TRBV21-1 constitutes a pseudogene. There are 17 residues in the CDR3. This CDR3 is CASSNHPTHESTDTQYF. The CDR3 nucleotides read TGTGCCAGCAGCAATCACCCCACTCACGAGAGCACAGATACGCAGTATTTT.

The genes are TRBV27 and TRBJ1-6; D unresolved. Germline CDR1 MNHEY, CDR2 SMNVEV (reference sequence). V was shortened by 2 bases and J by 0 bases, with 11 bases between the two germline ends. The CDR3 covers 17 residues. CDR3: CASSLQRTLSYNSPLHF. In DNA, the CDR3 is TGTGCCAGCAGTTTACAGCGGACCCTCTCCTATAATTCACCCCTCCACTTT.

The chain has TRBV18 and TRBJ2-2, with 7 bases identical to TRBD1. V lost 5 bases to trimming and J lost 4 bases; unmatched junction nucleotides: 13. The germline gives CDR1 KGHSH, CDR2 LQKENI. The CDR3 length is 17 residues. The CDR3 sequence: CASSSSTPTGVTGELFF. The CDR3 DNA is TGTGCCAGCTCAAGCTCAACCCCAACAGGGGTCACCGGGGAGCTGTTTTTT.

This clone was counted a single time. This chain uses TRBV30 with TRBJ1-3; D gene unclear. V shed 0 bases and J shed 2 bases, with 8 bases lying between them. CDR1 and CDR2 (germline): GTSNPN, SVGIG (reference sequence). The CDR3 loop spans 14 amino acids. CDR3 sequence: CAWSVAWPGNTIYF. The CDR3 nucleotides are TGTGCCTGGAGTGTAGCGTGGCCTGGAAACACCATATATTTT.

CDR3 nucleotides: TGTGCCAGCAGCGTGGGGGTGGGACTAGCGGGGAACGAGCAGTACTTC. Its protein product is CASSVGVGLAGNEQYF. The chain couples TRBV9 to TRBJ2-7; 13 bases are a match to TRBD2. Looked up from germline, CDR1 is SGDLS and CDR2 is YYNGEE. V lost 2 bases, J lost 5 bases, and 7 bases stayed unmatched. The CDR3 has 16 residues.

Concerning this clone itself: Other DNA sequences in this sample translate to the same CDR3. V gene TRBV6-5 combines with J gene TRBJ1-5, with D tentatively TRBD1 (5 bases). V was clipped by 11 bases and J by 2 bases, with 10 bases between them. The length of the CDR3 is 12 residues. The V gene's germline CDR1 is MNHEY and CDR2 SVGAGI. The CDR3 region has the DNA TGTGCCTCAGGAGGGGGCAATCAGCCCCAGCATTTT. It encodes CASGGGNQPQHF.

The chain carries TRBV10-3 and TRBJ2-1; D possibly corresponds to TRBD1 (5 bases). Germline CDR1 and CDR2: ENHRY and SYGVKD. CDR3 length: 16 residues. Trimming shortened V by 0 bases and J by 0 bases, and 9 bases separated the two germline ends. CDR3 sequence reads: CAISESGVSSYNEQFF. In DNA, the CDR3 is TGTGCCATCAGTGAGTCAGGGGTCAGCTCCTACAATGAGCAGTTCTTC.

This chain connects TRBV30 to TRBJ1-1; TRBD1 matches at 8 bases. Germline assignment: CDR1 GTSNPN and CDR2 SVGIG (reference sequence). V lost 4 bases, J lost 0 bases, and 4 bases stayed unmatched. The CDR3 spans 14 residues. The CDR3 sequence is CAWTTTGVNTEAFF. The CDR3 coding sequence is TGTGCCTGGACAACGACAGGGGTGAACACTGAAGCTTTCTTT.